These 26 T cell receptor beta chains came from one sample sequenced in a study of cytomegalovirus exposure and HLA in healthy donors. Use of 60 Vbeta and 13 Jbeta primers characterized the PCR. Repertoires were generated with immunoSEQ multiplex PCR, while TCRdb's copy carries only in-frame clones and drops some. This repertoire shows about 180,000 clones, about 69% found once; its top ten account for about 2.7%. Sequences were obtained from PBMCs. The origin of the receptors is a male donor in good health and CMV-seronegative.

The count of this clone is one. V gene TRBV18 combines with J gene TRBJ2-7; D not resolved. The CDR3 extends over 14 amino acids. The V and J ends lost 0 bases and 3 bases respectively, with 9 bases between them. CDR1 is KGHSH, CDR2 LQKENI, per germline. The CDR3 DNA sequence: TGTGCCAGCTCACCACCGTCCCTTATCTACGAGCAGTACTTC. Its translation is CASSPPSLIYEQYF.

A single count supports this clone. The chain has TRBV28 and TRBJ2-7, with no clear D. Looked up from germline, CDR1 is MDHEN and CDR2 is SYDVKM. V lost 2 bases and J lost 0, with 11 bases in between. CDR3 size: 15 residues. CDR3 DNA sequence: TGTGCCAGCAGTTTAGTTTACTCCTACTCCTACGAGCAGTACTTC. This translates into CASSLVYSYSYEQYF. Together with reference TRBV28 and TRBJ2-7, the CDR3 gives the full variable domain: DVKVTQSSRYLVKRTGEKVFLECVQDMDHENMFWYRQDPGLGLRLIYFSYDVKMKEKGDIPEGYSVSREKKERFSLILESASTNQTSMYLCASSLVYSYSYEQYFGPGTRLTVT.

CDR3 residues: CASSSSGGPTGELFF. CDR3 in DNA: TGTGCCAGCAGCTCGAGCGGGGGGCCCACCGGGGAGCTGTTTTTT. The rearrangement uses TRBV5-4 and TRBJ2-2; 9 nucleotides align to TRBD2. Germline V gene data show CDR1 as SGHNT and CDR2 as YYREEE (reference sequence). The V and J ends lost 3 bases and 4 bases, in that order; junction bases with no gene match: 4. CDR3 length: 15 amino acids.

The V and J genes are TRBV4-2 and TRBJ2-1; no clear D. Trimming shortened V by 3 bases and J by 7 bases, and 7 bases separated the two germline ends. The CDR3 length is 12 residues. Germline values: CDR1 LGHNA, CDR2 YNFKEQ. CDR3 residues: CASSQNINEQFF. In DNA form, the CDR3 reads TGTGCCAGCAGCCAGAACATAAATGAGCAGTTCTTC.

V usage is TRBV25-1 and J usage is TRBJ2-2; possible D gene TRBD1, 5 bases. CDR1 and CDR2 (germline): MGHDK, SYGVNS. This CDR3 spans 16 amino acids. Trimming removed 1 base from V and 6 bases from J, with 15 bases in between. The CDR3 DNA reads TGTGCCAGCAGTGAATTGGGGCAGGAACCGTCCGGGGAGCTGTTTTTT. This translates into CASSELGQEPSGELFF.

This chain joins TRBV6-6 and TRBJ1-5; no firm D call. The CDR3 covers 14 residues. From germline, CDR1 is MNHNY and CDR2 SVGAGI (reference sequence). V was clipped by 6 bases and J by 2 bases, with 11 bases between them. The CDR3 coding sequence is TGTGCCAGCAGACACCTACGGGGCAATCAGCCCCAGCATTTT. It specifies CASRHLRGNQPQHF.

With regard to this clone: Other DNA variants within this sample encode the same CDR3. V and J are TRBV7-2 and TRBJ2-7, with a weak D call TRBD2 (6 bases). The CDR3 has 15 amino acids. Germline V gene sequence: CDR1 SGHTA, CDR2 FQGNSA. Trimming took 2 bases from V and 3 from J, leaving 14 bases between them. In DNA form, the CDR3 reads TGTGCCAGCAGCTTAACCGGGACTGGGAGCTACGAGCAGTACTTC. Amino acids: CASSLTGTGSYEQYF.

This sequence joins TRBV10-3 and TRBJ2-3, with 11 bases lining up with TRBD2. The germline V gene has CDR1 ENHRY and CDR2 SYGVKD. The CDR3 covers 18 residues. Unmatched junction bases numbered 11, after V lost 2 bases and J lost 4 bases. In nucleotides, the CDR3 is TGTGCCATCAGTGAGAGGGTTAGCGGGGGGGAAGTCGCAGATACGCAGTATTTT. This translates into CAISERVSGGEVADTQYF.

V is TRBV9 and J is TRBJ2-5; TRBD1 might be the D (6 bases). The J call is uncertain, as TRBJ2-7 better fits the DNA end. Germline-derived CDR1 and CDR2 are SGDLS and YYNGEE. This CDR3 comprises 15 residues. The CDR3 sequence: CASSVGTQGSYEQYF. The CDR3 DNA reads TGTGCCAGCAGCGTAGGGACACAGGGCTCCTACGAGCAGTACTTC.

A word on this clone: The identical CDR3 is also encoded by other nucleotide sequences in the sample. The rearrangement links TRBV2 to TRBJ1-5, with D possibly matching TRBD1 (6 bases). Germline V lookup: CDR1 SNHLY, CDR2 FYNNEI. The CDR3 runs to 15 residues. V was clipped by 1 base and J by 1 base, with 8 bases between them. The CDR3 is CASSEGRGSNQPQHF. DNA of the CDR3: TGTGCCAGCAGTGAAGGTAGGGGGAGCAATCAGCCCCAGCATTTT.

The chain recombines TRBV6-5 with TRBJ1-5; the D gene is possibly TRBD1 (6 bases). Germline V gene data show CDR1 as MNHEY and CDR2 as SVGAGI. The ends were cut back, 4 bases at V and 5 bases at J, with 15 bases in the middle. CDR3 length: 15 residues. The CDR3 DNA sequence: TGTGCCAGCAGTTTATCCAGGGGAGACGATCAGCCCCAGCATTTT. Amino acid sequence: CASSLSRGDDQPQHF.

The chain links TRBV25-1 to TRBJ1-1; TRBD1 might be the D (5 bases). This CDR3 is built from 15 residues. In germline, CDR1 is MGHDK, CDR2 SYGVNS. Deletions cut 7 bases from V and 2 bases from J, with 17 bases between. The CDR3 reads CASTGSGAGNTEAFF. The CDR3 nucleotides are TGTGCCAGCACGGGCTCTGGGGCCGGCAACACTGAAGCTTTCTTT.

V gene TRBV4-3 combines with J gene TRBJ2-3; possible D gene TRBD2, 6 bases. Germline V lookup: CDR1 LGHNA, CDR2 YSLEER. The CDR3 length is 17 residues. Trimming shortened V by 0 bases and J by 1 base, and 14 bases separated the two germline ends. CDR3 in DNA: TGCGCCAGCAGCCAAGACGGTGCGGGGCTTGGCACAGATACGCAGTATTTT. Encoded protein: CASSQDGAGLGTDTQYF.

This CDR3 reads CSVGQGSTEAFF. The DNA of the CDR3 is TGCAGCGTTGGACAGGGGAGCACTGAAGCTTTCTTT. The rearrangement uses TRBV29-1 and TRBJ1-1; 8 bases align to TRBD1. This CDR3 is built from 12 residues. V lost 4 bases and J lost 4; bases outside the gene matches: 2. Looked up from germline, CDR1 is SQVTM and CDR2 is ANQGSEA. Filled out from reference TRBV29-1 and TRBJ1-1, the complete variable domain reads SAVISQKPSRDICQRGTSLTIQCQVDSQVTMMFWYRQQPGQSLTLIATANQGSEATYESGFVIDKFPISRPNLTFSTLTVSNMSPEDSSIYLCSVGQGSTEAFFGQGTRLTVV.

This chain connects TRBV7-8 to TRBJ1-1, with a tentative D call TRBD1 (6 bases). This CDR3 region has 17 residues. In germline, CDR1 is SGHVS, CDR2 FQNEAQ. Between the trimmed V and J ends, which lost 1 base and 0 bases, there was a span of 15 bases. CDR3 protein: CASSLVGRGIMNTEAFF. DNA of the CDR3: TGTGCCAGCAGCTTAGTCGGAAGGGGGATCATGAACACTGAAGCTTTCTTT.

On this clone: The limits of the CDR3 on the DNA are not certain, so only TCRdb's listed CDR3 is given. The chain has TRBV30 and TRBJ1-1; no DNA check was done on the table's D call, TRBD1. Ends included, the CDR3 has 15 residues. Germline CDR1 is GTSNPN and CDR2 is SVGIG (reference sequence). The CDR3 loop reads CAWSVWAQGAWGSFF.

This chain uses TRBV9 with TRBJ1-1; weak D call: TRBD1 (6 bases). The V and J ends lost 0 bases and 10 bases respectively, with 16 bases between them. The CDR3 loop spans 14 amino acids. Germline V lookup: CDR1 SGDLS, CDR2 YYNGEE. The CDR3 nucleotides read TGTGCCAGCAGCGTAGCTAAGGACAGTCGAGGAGCTTTCTTT. This encodes CASSVAKDSRGAFF.

This chain connects TRBV6-5 to TRBJ1-2; D is perhaps TRBD1 (5 bases). The CDR3 length is 13 residues. Trimming stripped 3 bases from V and 3 bases from J, with 8 bases between. Per the germline V gene, CDR1 is MNHEY and CDR2 is SVGAGI. The CDR3 spells CASSYTGDYGYTF. The CDR3 DNA follows: TGTGCCAGCAGTTATACAGGAGACTATGGCTACACCTTC.

The CDR3 spells CASSLADRGDTGELFF. CDR3 DNA sequence: TGTGCCAGCAGCTTAGCGGACCGGGGGGACACCGGGGAGCTGTTTTTT. This sequence joins TRBV7-6 and TRBJ2-2, with TRBD2 matching 7 bases. V lost 0 bases and J lost 3; bases outside the gene matches: 4. Germline CDR1 reads SGHVS; CDR2 reads FNYEAQ. This CDR3 comprises 16 residues.

The chain uses TRBV19 and TRBJ2-7, with no clear D. CDR3 size: 15 residues. The ends were cut back, 4 bases at V and 4 bases at J, with 17 bases in the middle. CDR1 and CDR2 from the germline V gene are LNHDA and SQIVND (reference sequence). The CDR3 DNA is TGTGCCAGTAGTACCCTGGCAGGTCATCTATACGAGCAGTACTTC. This codes for CASSTLAGHLYEQYF.

This clone appeared a few times. This sequence joins TRBV7-2 and TRBJ2-7; D might be TRBD1 (6 bases). The V end lost 2 bases, the J end lost 7 bases, and 15 bases lay between the germline ends. The CDR3 sequence is 14 residues long. Per germline, CDR1 SGHTA and CDR2 FQGNSA. CDR3 nucleotide sequence: TGTGCCAGCAGCTTAAACTTACAGGGTCGTGAGCAGTACTTC. It translates to CASSLNLQGREQYF.

The chain links TRBV15 to TRBJ1-1, with D hard to call. In germline, CDR1 is LNHNV, CDR2 YYDKDF (reference sequence). The CDR3 contains 16 residues. V lost 0 bases to trimming and J lost 5 bases, with 16 bases between them. The DNA for the CDR3 is TGTGCCACCAGCAGAGATCGAACGTTAACGCGGACTGAAGCTTTCTTT. It codes for CATSRDRTLTRTEAFF.

The rearrangement uses TRBV4-1 and TRBJ1-5; 7 positions agree with TRBD1. The CDR3 consists of 15 residues. The ends lost 0 bases at V and 6 bases at J; junction bases unmatched: 5. The germline V gene has CDR1 MGHRA and CDR2 YSYEKL. The CDR3 is CASSQDRGTAQPQHF. The CDR3, as DNA: TGCGCCAGCAGCCAAGATCGGGGGACAGCTCAGCCCCAGCATTTT.

This sequence joins TRBV19 and TRBJ1-2, with a tentative D call TRBD1 (6 bases). V dropped 1 base and J dropped 6 bases, with 9 bases sitting between them. The CDR3 totals 13 residues. Germline V gene data show CDR1 as LNHDA and CDR2 as SQIVND (reference sequence). CDR3 protein: CASSIGRGDGYTF. CDR3 bases: TGTGCCAGTAGTATAGGCAGGGGAGATGGCTACACCTTC.

This chain connects TRBV9 to TRBJ2-1; D may be TRBD2 (5 bases). In germline, CDR1 is SGDLS, CDR2 YYNGEE. V lost 4 bases to trimming and J lost 6 bases, with 11 bases between them. The CDR3 loop spans 13 amino acids. The CDR3 nucleotides are TGTGCCAGCAGCCCTTGGACTGCCAATGAGCAGTTCTTC. This gives the protein CASSPWTANEQFF.

This clone was seen a few times. The CDR3 nucleotides are TGTGCCAGCAGCCAGGGATTGCTACGAGGGCAGTACTTC. As protein: CASSQGLLRGQYF. The chain joins TRBV6-1 to TRBJ2-7; possibly TRBD1 for D (5 bases). This CDR3 has 13 residues. Trimming removed 6 bases at V and 9 bases at J, with 18 bases between. Looked up from germline, CDR1 is MNHNS and CDR2 is SASEGT.